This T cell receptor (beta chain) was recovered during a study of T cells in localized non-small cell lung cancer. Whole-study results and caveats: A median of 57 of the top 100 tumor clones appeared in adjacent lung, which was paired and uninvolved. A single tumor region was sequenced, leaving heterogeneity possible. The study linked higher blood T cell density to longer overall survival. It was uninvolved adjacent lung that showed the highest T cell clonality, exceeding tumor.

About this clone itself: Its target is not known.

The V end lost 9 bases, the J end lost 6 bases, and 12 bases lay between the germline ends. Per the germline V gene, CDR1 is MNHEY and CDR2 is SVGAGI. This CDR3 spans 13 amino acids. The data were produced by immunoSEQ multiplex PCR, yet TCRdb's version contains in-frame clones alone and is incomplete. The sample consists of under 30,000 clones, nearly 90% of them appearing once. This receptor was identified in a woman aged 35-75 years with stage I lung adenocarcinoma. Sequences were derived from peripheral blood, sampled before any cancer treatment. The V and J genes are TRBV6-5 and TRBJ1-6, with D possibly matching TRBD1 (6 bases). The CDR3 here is CASKGEGNSPLHF. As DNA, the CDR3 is TGTGCCAGTAAGGGGGAGGGTAATTCACCCCTCCACTTT.